This T cell receptor beta chain was sequenced during a study of cytomegalovirus exposure and HLA in healthy donors. The primer mix had 60 Vbeta and 13 Jbeta primers. Only in-frame clones appear in the TCRdb table, and some are missing; sequencing was by immunoSEQ multiplex PCR. This sample has 150,000 to 200,000 clones, with 70% to 90% found just once. Study-wide results and caveats: Among immune exposure information, only CMV serostatus was available. A later analysis reportedly found that, within productive TCRs, an Asian-associated ancestry cluster had fewer N-insertions than the mean observed across the approximately 600 donors.

A note on this clone: Antigen: not known.

The CDR3 sequence is 14 residues long. The chain carries TRBV21-1 and TRBJ1-1; the table's D call TRBD1 went unverified against the DNA. TRBV21-1 is a pseudogene segment. The TCR sequence derives from a man aged 25 to 45 in good health and CMV-seropositive. The sample taken for sequencing was PBMCs. CDR3 sequence: CASSKSGWYTEAFF. Written as DNA, the CDR3 is TGTGCCAGCAGCAAATCAGGGTGGTACACTGAAGCTTTCTTT.